This is a list of T cell receptor beta chains from one sample in a study of blood T cell repertoires in COVID-19. The repertoire was sequenced with immunoSEQ multiplex PCR; TCRdb's copy has only in-frame clones and lacks some. The sample shows 65,000 to 90,000 clones, 80% to 90% of them seen only once. The sample comprised peripheral blood. The receptors were sampled from a man older than 75 with acute or convalescent COVID-19. CDR3s include the opening cysteine and the closing phenylalanine or tryptophan. Each record gives: CDR3 DNA, CDR3 protein, J gene, V gene, D gene, clone size. D genes are given only for firm matches. Some rows have no size entry. The others give once, few or many, or a class for an expanded clone.

CDR3nt: TGTGCCAGCAGCCAAGGGTGGCTCCCCACAGATACGCAGTATTTT
CDR3aa: CASSQGWLPTDTQYF
j_gene: TRBJ2-3
v_gene: TRBV3-1/TRBV3-2
d_gene: -
abundance: -

CDR3nt: TGTGCCAGCAGCGACAGGGGGGGGTCCTACGAGCAGTACTTC
CDR3aa: CASSDRGGSYEQYF
j_gene: TRBJ2-7
v_gene: TRBV13
d_gene: TRBD1
abundance: -

CDR3nt: TGTGCCAGCAGCTTAGCCCTAGTACGTTCGGGGTCACCCCTCCACTTT
CDR3aa: CASSLALVRSGSPLHF
j_gene: TRBJ1-6
v_gene: TRBV7-8
d_gene: -
abundance: few

CDR3nt: TGCAGCGTTGCAGGATGGTACACTGAAGCTTTCTTT
CDR3aa: CSVAGWYTEAFF
j_gene: TRBJ1-1
v_gene: TRBV29-1
d_gene: -
abundance: -

CDR3nt: TGTGCCAGCAGTTCCGACAGGGGCTATGGCTACACCTTC
CDR3aa: CASSSDRGYGYTF
j_gene: TRBJ1-2
v_gene: TRBV25-1
d_gene: TRBD1
abundance: -

CDR3nt: TGTGCCAGTAGTATAGCAGAGGAGTACGAGCAGTACTTC
CDR3aa: CASSIAEEYEQYF
j_gene: TRBJ2-7
v_gene: TRBV19
d_gene: -
abundance: -

CDR3nt: TGTGCCAGCAGCTCAAGGTCCAGGGGGCATCAGCCCCAGCATTTT
CDR3aa: CASSSRSRGHQPQHF
j_gene: TRBJ1-5
v_gene: TRBV21-1
d_gene: -
abundance: once

CDR3nt: TGTGCCTGGAGTGAATTAGCGGGTAACAATGAGCAGTTCTTC
CDR3aa: CAWSELAGNNEQFF
j_gene: TRBJ2-1
v_gene: TRBV30
d_gene: TRBD2
abundance: -

CDR3nt: TGTGCCAGCAGTGTTAGTATGGACAGGTCCCACAATCAGCCCCAGCATTTT
CDR3aa: CASSVSMDRSHNQPQHF
j_gene: TRBJ1-5
v_gene: TRBV27
d_gene: TRBD1
abundance: -

CDR3nt: TGTGCCAGCAGCTTTACTTTCACCGGGGAGCTGTTTTTT
CDR3aa: CASSFTFTGELFF
j_gene: TRBJ2-2
v_gene: TRBV12-3/TRBV12-4
d_gene: -
abundance: -

CDR3nt: TGCAGCGCGGGGGCGGGCAATGGTGAGCAGTTCTTC
CDR3aa: CSAGAGNGEQFF
j_gene: TRBJ2-1
v_gene: TRBV29-1
d_gene: -
abundance: once

CDR3nt: TGCAGCGCCGCTCTACAGGTGAACACTGAAGCTTTCTTT
CDR3aa: CSAALQVNTEAFF
j_gene: TRBJ1-1
v_gene: TRBV29-1
d_gene: -
abundance: once

CDR3nt: TGCGCCAGCAGCTTGGATCGGAGGCAAACTGAAGCTTTCTTT
CDR3aa: CASSLDRRQTEAFF
j_gene: TRBJ1-1
v_gene: TRBV5-1
d_gene: -
abundance: once

CDR3nt: TGTGCCAGCAGGGCGGACAGGGGGAACACCGGGGAGCTGTTTTTT
CDR3aa: CASRADRGNTGELFF
j_gene: TRBJ2-2
v_gene: TRBV2
d_gene: TRBD1
abundance: -

CDR3nt: TGTGCCTGGAGAGGTGTGGAGATGGGAGCGTACACCTTC
CDR3aa: CAWRGVEMGAYTF
j_gene: TRBJ1-2
v_gene: TRBV30
d_gene: -
abundance: -

CDR3nt: TGTGCCAGCATAAAGGACAGGGGGTACACCGGGGAGCTGTTTTTT
CDR3aa: CASIKDRGYTGELFF
j_gene: TRBJ2-2
v_gene: TRBV2
d_gene: TRBD1
abundance: -

CDR3nt: TGTGCCAGCAGTTACTTTCAGGGGTCCTACGAGCAGTACTTC
CDR3aa: CASSYFQGSYEQYF
j_gene: TRBJ2-7
v_gene: TRBV6-5
d_gene: -
abundance: few

CDR3nt: TGTGCCAGCAGCTTCGGGACAGGGGTAGGCTACACCTTC
CDR3aa: CASSFGTGVGYTF
j_gene: TRBJ1-2
v_gene: TRBV6-5
d_gene: TRBD1
abundance: -

CDR3nt: TGTGCCAGCAGCCAAGTTCCGACAGGGCTTGCCTACGAGCAGTACTTC
CDR3aa: CASSQVPTGLAYEQYF
j_gene: TRBJ2-7
v_gene: TRBV3-1/TRBV3-2
d_gene: TRBD1
abundance: -

CDR3nt: TGTGCCAGCAGCCTGGGGGTCGGAGGGACGAACTATGGCTACACCTTC
CDR3aa: CASSLGVGGTNYGYTF
j_gene: TRBJ1-2
v_gene: TRBV7-9
d_gene: -
abundance: once

CDR3nt: TGTGCCAGCTCACCACGCCGGGGAGACACTGAAGCTTTCTTT
CDR3aa: CASSPRRGDTEAFF
j_gene: TRBJ1-1
v_gene: TRBV18
d_gene: -
abundance: few

CDR3nt: TGTGCCAGCAGGACGTCGGGAGATAACTATGGCTACACCTTC
CDR3aa: CASRTSGDNYGYTF
j_gene: TRBJ1-2
v_gene: TRBV7-9
d_gene: -
abundance: -

CDR3nt: TGTGCCAGTAGTCCCAGGACAGGGGGCGCAGCCCGGGCTTTCTTT
CDR3aa: CASSPRTGGAARAFF
j_gene: TRBJ1-1
v_gene: TRBV19
d_gene: TRBD1
abundance: -

CDR3nt: TGTGCCAGCTCACCACCGGCGAGAGGCTACGAGCAGTACTTC
CDR3aa: CASSPPARGYEQYF
j_gene: TRBJ2-7
v_gene: TRBV18
d_gene: -
abundance: -

CDR3nt: TGCGCCAGCAGCTTGGAAGGGGTCAATGAGCAGTTCTTC
CDR3aa: CASSLEGVNEQFF
j_gene: TRBJ2-1
v_gene: TRBV5-1
d_gene: -
abundance: many

CDR3nt: TGTGCCTGGAGTGCATCCCTCGGGGGTGTACGGCAGCCCCAGCATTTT
CDR3aa: CAWSASLGGVRQPQHF
j_gene: TRBJ1-5
v_gene: TRBV30
d_gene: -
abundance: -

CDR3nt: TGTGCCAGCAGGCTCCGGGATCCGGCGGGCTACACCTTC
CDR3aa: CASRLRDPAGYTF
j_gene: TRBJ1-2
v_gene: TRBV6-5
d_gene: -
abundance: -

CDR3nt: TGCAGCGTATGGACTAGCGGGTCCCACAATGAGCAGTTCTTC
CDR3aa: CSVWTSGSHNEQFF
j_gene: TRBJ2-1
v_gene: TRBV29-1
d_gene: TRBD2
abundance: -

CDR3nt: TGCAGCGTGGAGGGCAGTTCCTATGGCTACACCTTC
CDR3aa: CSVEGSSYGYTF
j_gene: TRBJ1-2
v_gene: TRBV29-1
d_gene: -
abundance: -

CDR3nt: TGTGCCAGCAGTTTACAGGGGGCGTTCCACGAGCAGTACTTC
CDR3aa: CASSLQGAFHEQYF
j_gene: TRBJ2-7
v_gene: TRBV27
d_gene: TRBD1
abundance: -

CDR3nt: TGTGCCAGCAGCCTCCTGGAGGGCTTCTCAACTAATGAAAAACTGTTTTTT
CDR3aa: CASSLLEGFSTNEKLFF
j_gene: TRBJ1-4
v_gene: TRBV7-9
d_gene: -
abundance: few

CDR3nt: TGCGCCAGCAGCGCGGGGGCCACAGGGGGGACTGAAGCTTTCTTT
CDR3aa: CASSAGATGGTEAFF
j_gene: TRBJ1-1
v_gene: TRBV5-1
d_gene: TRBD1
abundance: few

CDR3nt: TGTGCCAGTAGTATACCGGGGGGGTATACTGAAGCTTTCTTT
CDR3aa: CASSIPGGYTEAFF
j_gene: TRBJ1-1
v_gene: TRBV19
d_gene: -
abundance: -

CDR3nt: TGCGCCAGCAGCCAAGATCGGGAAGACGTAGTGAACACTGAAGCTTTCTTT
CDR3aa: CASSQDREDVVNTEAFF
j_gene: TRBJ1-1
v_gene: TRBV4-1
d_gene: -
abundance: -

CDR3nt: TGCGCCAGCAGCCAAGATACTGACACCATATATTTT
CDR3aa: CASSQDTDTIYF
j_gene: TRBJ1-3
v_gene: TRBV4-1
d_gene: -
abundance: -

CDR3nt: TGTGCCAGCAGTTTAGAAGGGGCTAGCGGATACTACGAGCAGTACTTC
CDR3aa: CASSLEGASGYYEQYF
j_gene: TRBJ2-7
v_gene: TRBV2
d_gene: TRBD2
abundance: -

CDR3nt: TGTGCCAGCAGTGAGGCGGGAGCGAGTAAGGGTGGCTACACCTTC
CDR3aa: CASSEAGASKGGYTF
j_gene: TRBJ1-2
v_gene: TRBV6-1
d_gene: -
abundance: -

CDR3nt: TGTGCCAGCAACAAAAGGGCAGGGGAGAATGGGGAGCAGTACTTC
CDR3aa: CASNKRAGENGEQYF
j_gene: TRBJ2-7
v_gene: TRBV6-5
d_gene: -
abundance: -

CDR3nt: TGTGCCACCAGTGATTTGAGGCTCCCGGGCGGGGAGCTGTTTTTT
CDR3aa: CATSDLRLPGGELFF
j_gene: TRBJ2-2
v_gene: TRBV24-1
d_gene: -
abundance: -

CDR3nt: TGTGCCAGCAGCCAAGTGGTTAGTAATGGGGCTAAGTTCTTC
CDR3aa: CASSQVVSNGAKFF
j_gene: TRBJ2-1
v_gene: TRBV3-1/TRBV3-2
d_gene: -
abundance: -

CDR3nt: TGTGCCTGGATGACAGGGCCAACTTCACCCCTCCACTTT
CDR3aa: CAWMTGPTSPLHF
j_gene: TRBJ1-6
v_gene: TRBV30
d_gene: TRBD1
abundance: -

CDR3nt: TGTGCCGTGGGGACACCAACTGGAAACACCATATATTTT
CDR3aa: CAVGTPTGNTIYF
j_gene: TRBJ1-3
v_gene: TRBV28
d_gene: -
abundance: -

CDR3nt: TGTGCCACCAGTGACCCGGGACTAGCGGGAGTGAATGAGCAGTTCTTC
CDR3aa: CATSDPGLAGVNEQFF
j_gene: TRBJ2-1
v_gene: TRBV24-1
d_gene: TRBD2
abundance: -

CDR3nt: TGTGCCTGGAGTAGAGGTTTTGCGGCAGAGTGGCCCCAGCATTTT
CDR3aa: CAWSRGFAAEWPQHF
j_gene: TRBJ1-5
v_gene: TRBV30
d_gene: -
abundance: -

CDR3nt: TGCGCCAGCAGCCAACGACGGGACAGGGGGAACACTGAAGCTTTCTTT
CDR3aa: CASSQRRDRGNTEAFF
j_gene: TRBJ1-1
v_gene: TRBV5-1
d_gene: TRBD1
abundance: -

CDR3nt: TGTGCCAGCAGTTTCGACAGGGCGTATGGCTACACCTTC
CDR3aa: CASSFDRAYGYTF
j_gene: TRBJ1-2
v_gene: TRBV12-3/TRBV12-4
d_gene: TRBD1
abundance: -

CDR3nt: TGTGCCATTCAGGGATTTTACGGCTACACCTTC
CDR3aa: CAIQGFYGYTF
j_gene: TRBJ1-2
v_gene: TRBV10-3
d_gene: -
abundance: -

CDR3nt: TGTGCCAGCACGACAGGGGGTCACTACAATGAGCAGTTCTTC
CDR3aa: CASTTGGHYNEQFF
j_gene: TRBJ2-1
v_gene: TRBV28
d_gene: TRBD1
abundance: -